Presented here are 2 T cell receptor beta chains from one specimen sequenced in a study of cytotoxic CD8 clonotypes in ibrutinib-treated CLL. The method was immunoSEQ multiplex PCR; TCRdb's version includes in-frame clones alone and lacks a portion of them. The data show approximately 100,000 clones, with approximately 58% seen just once and about 40% held by the top ten. Here the sequenced sample was PBMCs, taken after 24 months of ibrutinib treatment. The receptors originated from a human donor with chronic lymphocytic leukemia.

The chain links TRBV7-9 to TRBJ2-1; possible D gene TRBD1, 6 bases. Between the trimmed V and J ends, which lost 1 base and 0 bases, there was a span of 13 bases. The CDR3 runs to 17 residues. The germline V gene encodes CDR1 SEHNR and CDR2 FQNEAQ (reference sequence). The CDR3 DNA sequence: TGTGCCAGCAGCTTAGACCTACAGGGCGGCTCCTACAATGAGCAGTTCTTC. Its protein product is CASSLDLQGGSYNEQFF.

This clone has more than one count but fewer than ten. The rearrangement links TRBV4-1 to TRBJ2-7, with D possibly TRBD2 on 6 matching bases. Trimming cost V 4 bases and J 4 bases, with 14 bases left between them. This CDR3 has 14 amino acids. Germline CDR1 is MGHRA and CDR2 is YSYEKL. The CDR3 coding sequence is TGCGCCAGCAGCCGGAATTCCCGGGAGTACGAGCAGTACTTC. Translating it yields CASSRNSREYEQYF.